A selection of T cell receptor beta chains follows, all from one sample in a study of beta chain features in type 1 diabetes. Profiled with immunoSEQ multiplex PCR; TCRdb holds only in-frame clones, not every one. The table lists about half a million clones, 9.5% to 12% of them singletons, with roughly 0.046% in the top ten. The sample comprised naive CD4+ T cells from blood. The receptors derive from a woman aged 18 to 35 in good health. Both conserved end residues are part of each CDR3. D genes are given only for firm matches. Clone size is stated in some rows and not others, as once, few, many or a class when expanded.

v_gene,d_gene,j_gene,abundance,CDR3aa,CDR3nt
TRBV19,TRBD1,TRBJ2-1,few,CASRPGGLSEQFF,TGTGCCAGCCGGCCAGGGGGCCTGAGTGAGCAGTTCTTC
TRBV7-2,.,TRBJ2-5,few,CASSRGWPEGAQYF,TGTGCCAGCAGCCGGGGGTGGCCCGAGGGGGCCCAGTACTTC
TRBV18,.,TRBJ2-6,.,CASSPIRPFLTF,TGTGCCAGCTCACCTATTCGCCCGTTCCTGACTTTC
TRBV29-1,.,TRBJ1-1,few,CSVGSGLNTEAFF,TGCAGCGTTGGGTCCGGCTTGAACACTGAAGCTTTCTTT
TRBV7-9,.,TRBJ2-1,.,CASSFRLEQFF,TGTGCCAGCAGCTTTAGGTTAGAGCAGTTCTTC
TRBV28,.,TRBJ2-7,few,CASTPPGAYEQYF,TGTGCCAGCACCCCCCCGGGGGCCTACGAGCAGTACTTC
TRBV5-1,.,TRBJ2-1,once,CASSFGQLSDEQFF,TGCGCCAGCAGCTTTGGTCAGCTTAGTGATGAGCAGTTCTTC
TRBV7-2,.,TRBJ2-1,few,CASSLIGNSYNEQFF,TGTGCCAGCAGCTTGATCGGGAACTCCTACAATGAGCAGTTCTTC
TRBV30,TRBD2,TRBJ2-6,few,CAWSTSGRAAGANVLTF,TGTGCCTGGAGTACTAGCGGGAGGGCCGCTGGGGCCAACGTCCTGACTTTC
TRBV27,.,TRBJ2-3,few,CASSFRTPSTDTQYF,TGTGCCAGCAGTTTCCGGACACCTAGCACAGATACGCAGTATTTT
TRBV25-1,.,TRBJ1-6,.,CASSAQGQYNSPLHF,TGTGCCAGCAGTGCCCAAGGACAGTATAATTCACCCCTCCACTTT
TRBV29-1,.,TRBJ2-3,.,CSVHYPRTDTQYF,TGCAGCGTTCACTACCCCCGGACAGATACGCAGTATTTT
TRBV7-2,.,TRBJ2-5,.,CASSSYQETQYF,TGTGCCAGCAGCTCGTACCAAGAGACCCAGTACTTC
TRBV19,TRBD2,TRBJ2-3,few,CASSIAGLAVDTQYF,TGTGCCAGTAGTATAGCGGGACTAGCCGTAGATACGCAGTATTTT
TRBV7-2,.,TRBJ2-1,.,CASRQYGKGSTQFF,TGTGCCAGCAGACAATACGGCAAGGGGTCAACCCAGTTCTTC
TRBV18,TRBD1,TRBJ2-3,once,CASSASRQGITDTQYF,TGTGCCAGCTCGGCATCAAGACAGGGGATCACAGATACGCAGTATTTT
TRBV7-2,TRBD1,TRBJ2-3,.,CASREGQGNTDTQYF,TGTGCCAGCAGAGAGGGACAGGGGAACACAGATACGCAGTATTTT
TRBV27,TRBD2,TRBJ2-1,.,CASSLRRESGNEQFF,TGTGCCAGCAGTTTACGGCGGGAGTCTGGCAATGAGCAGTTCTTC
TRBV5-6,TRBD1,TRBJ2-4,.,CASSLWRQGKYIQYF,TGTGCCAGCAGCTTGTGGAGACAGGGGAAGTACATTCAGTACTTC
TRBV30,.,TRBJ1-5,.,CAWSGGGFSNQPQHF,TGTGCCTGGAGTGGAGGTGGTTTTAGCAATCAGCCCCAGCATTTT
TRBV29-1,.,TRBJ1-1,few,CSVEGAQGIVTEAFF,TGCAGCGTTGAAGGGGCGCAGGGGATCGTCACTGAAGCTTTCTTT
TRBV5-4,TRBD2,TRBJ2-5,few,CASSLTSSGGAGTQYF,TGTGCCAGCAGCCTAACCTCTAGCGGGGGGGCCGGGACCCAGTACTTC
TRBV15,.,TRBJ1-6,.,CATSRDRQGQLDNSPLHF,TGTGCCACCAGCAGAGATCGGCAGGGTCAATTGGATAATTCACCCCTCCACTTT
TRBV15,.,TRBJ2-2,few,CAVTRNTGELFF,TGTGCGGTTACACGGAACACCGGGGAGCTGTTTTTT
TRBV7-9,.,TRBJ2-5,.,CASSTGQLHSQETQYF,TGTGCCAGCAGTACTGGACAGCTTCACAGCCAAGAGACCCAGTACTTC
TRBV7-2,.,TRBJ2-3,few,CASSLGGRARGDTQYF,TGTGCCAGCAGCTTAGGAGGCAGGGCCCGGGGAGATACGCAGTATTTT
TRBV2,TRBD2,TRBJ2-3,.,CASMATSVPYF,TGTGCCAGCATGGCGACTAGCGTCCCGTATTTT
TRBV6-1,TRBD1,TRBJ2-7,.,CASSQDRVTYEQYF,TGTGCCAGCAGTCAGGACAGGGTCACCTACGAGCAGTACTTC
TRBV30,.,TRBJ2-2,.,CAWNRGTGELFF,TGTGCCTGGAATCGGGGCACCGGGGAGCTGTTTTTT
TRBV14,.,TRBJ1-6,.,CASSQTGGSPLHF,TGTGCCAGCAGCCAGACAGGTGGCTCACCCCTCCACTTT
TRBV6-6,.,TRBJ1-1,few,CASSYGYNTEAFF,TGTGCCAGCAGTTACGGATATAACACTGAAGCTTTCTTT
TRBV2,TRBD2,TRBJ2-3,few,CASSWTSGTDTQYF,TGTGCCAGCAGCTGGACTAGCGGCACAGATACGCAGTATTTT
TRBV18,.,TRBJ1-1,.,CASSPYGGGNTEAFF,TGTGCCAGCTCACCCTACGGGGGTGGGAACACTGAAGCTTTCTTT
TRBV11-2,.,TRBJ2-3,.,CASSLTRTVGDTQYF,TGTGCCAGCAGCCTCACACGGACCGTCGGAGATACGCAGTATTTT
TRBV5-4,.,TRBJ2-3,few,CASKGAWESDTQYF,TGTGCCAGCAAAGGGGCGTGGGAATCAGATACGCAGTATTTT
TRBV7-9,.,TRBJ1-4,.,CASSLRFVGALFF,TGTGCCAGCAGCTTACGATTTGTGGGAGCCCTGTTTTTT
TRBV7-2,.,TRBJ2-2,.,CASSLALGNTGELFF,TGTGCCAGCAGCTTAGCGTTGGGAAACACCGGGGAGCTGTTTTTT
TRBV7-2,.,TRBJ2-4,.,CASSLYPQYGNIQYF,TGTGCCAGCAGCTTGTATCCTCAGTACGGAAACATTCAGTACTTC